This record concerns one T cell receptor (beta chain) sequence. Its antigen is still unknown. This CDR3 spans 16 amino acids. The V and J ends lost 0 bases and 6 bases respectively, with 14 bases between them. Per germline, CDR1 SGHAT and CDR2 FQDESV (reference sequence). The data are from a study of blood T cells in healthy people across ages. Regarding the study as a whole: Long-lived donors exceeded aged donors in naive CD4+ cells and diversity. Per million T cells, TCR beta diversity dropped about linearly as age rose.

In each sample, at least 7 million PBMCs were isolated. A second 7 to 11 cycle PCR used barcoded and J-beta primers. A template-switch adaptor containing 12 random nucleotides labeled each cDNA molecule. TCRdb re-called the 5' RACE reads with MiXCR, one entry per CDR3 protein. Of about 830,000 distinct CDR3 sequences in the sample, 62% were seen once. This clonotype originated in a man aged 25-45 years in good health. The genes are TRBV11-1 and TRBJ2-2; weak D call: TRBD2 (7 bases). Sequenced: blood. The CDR3 DNA reads TGTGCCAGCAGCTTAGCGGCGGGGGCCAGATCCGGGGAGCTGTTTTTT. Amino acid sequence: CASSLAAGARSGELFF.